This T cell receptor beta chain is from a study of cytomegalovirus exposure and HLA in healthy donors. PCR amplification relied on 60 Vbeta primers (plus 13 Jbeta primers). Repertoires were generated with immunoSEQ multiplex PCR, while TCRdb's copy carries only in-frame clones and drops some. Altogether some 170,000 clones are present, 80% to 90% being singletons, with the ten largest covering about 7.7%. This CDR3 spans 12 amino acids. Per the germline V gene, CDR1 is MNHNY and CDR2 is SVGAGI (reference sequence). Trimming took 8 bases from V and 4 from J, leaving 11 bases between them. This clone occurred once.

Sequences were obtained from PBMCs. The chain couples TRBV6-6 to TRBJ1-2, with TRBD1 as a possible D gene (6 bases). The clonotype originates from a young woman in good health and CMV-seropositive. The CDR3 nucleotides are TGTGCCAGCGGGGGGGGCGGCTATGGCTACACCTTC. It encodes CASGGGGYGYTF.